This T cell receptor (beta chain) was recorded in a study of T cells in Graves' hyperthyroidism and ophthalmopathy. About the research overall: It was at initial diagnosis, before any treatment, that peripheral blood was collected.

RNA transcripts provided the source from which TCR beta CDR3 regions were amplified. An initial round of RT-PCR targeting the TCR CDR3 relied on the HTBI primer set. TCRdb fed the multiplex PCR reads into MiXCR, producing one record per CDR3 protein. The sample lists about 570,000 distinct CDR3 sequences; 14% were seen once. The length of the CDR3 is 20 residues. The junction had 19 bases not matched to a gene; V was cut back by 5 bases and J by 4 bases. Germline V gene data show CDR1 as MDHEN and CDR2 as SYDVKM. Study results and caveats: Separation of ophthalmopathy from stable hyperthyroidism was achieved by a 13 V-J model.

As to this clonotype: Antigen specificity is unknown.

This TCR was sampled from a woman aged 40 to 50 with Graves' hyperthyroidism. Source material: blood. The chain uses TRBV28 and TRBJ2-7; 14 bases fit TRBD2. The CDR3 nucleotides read TGTGCCAGCAGTAAGGCCGGGACTAGCGGGAGAGGGGGGAAGCGGTACGAGCAGTACTTC. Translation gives CASSKAGTSGRGGKRYEQYF. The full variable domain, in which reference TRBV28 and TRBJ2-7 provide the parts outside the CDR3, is DVKVTQSSRYLVKRTGEKVFLECVQDMDHENMFWYRQDPGLGLRLIYFSYDVKMKEKGDIPEGYSVSREKKERFSLILESASTNQTSMYLCASSKAGTSGRGGKRYEQYFGPGTRLTVT.